This TCR beta chain was recorded in a study of Graves' ophthalmopathy and Graves' hyperthyroidism. As for the study in general: Upon initial diagnosis and before any treatment, peripheral blood was collected.

CDR3 regions of TCR beta were amplified from RNA transcripts. Second-round multiplex PCR followed a first-round RT-PCR using HTBI primers. TCRdb independently ran MiXCR on the multiplex PCR reads; one entry per CDR3 protein. The sample contains 200,000 to 250,000 distinct CDR3 sequences, about 47% of which appear only once. Patients were excluded if they had other autoimmune diseases or uncontrolled infections, and likewise if pregnancy or lactation applied. The germline V and J ends were trimmed by 8 bases and 0 bases, with 10 bases remaining between them. This CDR3 spans 12 amino acids. Germline CDR1 reads SQVTM; CDR2 reads ANQGSEA. Study results and caveats: Most expanded clonotypes from thyroid (those above 0.001 frequency) were also found in blood. A 13-signature model separated ophthalmopathy from stable hyperthyroidism, 85% to 90% sensitivity, 81.08% specificity.

A note on this clonotype: As yet, its antigen is unknown.

The chain uses TRBV29-1 and TRBJ1-1; possible D gene TRBD1, 6 bases. This TCR came from an adult man with Graves' ophthalmopathy. The source material was peripheral blood. The CDR3 coding sequence is TGCAGCTCCAGGGGATTGAACACTGAAGCTTTCTTT. As protein: CSSRGLNTEAFF.